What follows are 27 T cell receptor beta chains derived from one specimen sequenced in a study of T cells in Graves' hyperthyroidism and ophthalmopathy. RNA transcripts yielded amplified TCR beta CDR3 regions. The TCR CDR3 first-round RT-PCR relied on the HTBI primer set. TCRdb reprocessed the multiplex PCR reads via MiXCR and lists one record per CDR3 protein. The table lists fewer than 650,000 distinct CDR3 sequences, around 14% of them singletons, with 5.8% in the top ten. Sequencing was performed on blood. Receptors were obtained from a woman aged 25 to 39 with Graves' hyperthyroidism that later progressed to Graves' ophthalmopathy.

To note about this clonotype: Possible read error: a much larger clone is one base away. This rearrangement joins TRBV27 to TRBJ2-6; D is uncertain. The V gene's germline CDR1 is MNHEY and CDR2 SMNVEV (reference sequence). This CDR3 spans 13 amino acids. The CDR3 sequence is CANSLAGANVLTF. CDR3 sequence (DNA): TGTGCCAACAGTTTGGCTGGGGCCAACGTCCTGACTTTC.

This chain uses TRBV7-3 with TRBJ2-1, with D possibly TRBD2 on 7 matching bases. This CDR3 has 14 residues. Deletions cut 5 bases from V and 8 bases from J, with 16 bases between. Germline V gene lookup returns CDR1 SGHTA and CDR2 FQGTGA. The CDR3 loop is CASSERLGGDEQFF. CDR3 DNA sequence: TGTGCCAGCAGCGAACGACTAGGGGGGGATGAGCAGTTCTTC.

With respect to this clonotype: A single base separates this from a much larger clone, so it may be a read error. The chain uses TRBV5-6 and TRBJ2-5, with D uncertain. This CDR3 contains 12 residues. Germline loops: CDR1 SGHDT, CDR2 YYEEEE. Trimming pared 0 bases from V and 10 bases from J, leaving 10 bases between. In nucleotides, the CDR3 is TGTGCCAGCAGCTTGGGCAGGTCCGACCAGTACTTC. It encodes CASSLGRSDQYF.

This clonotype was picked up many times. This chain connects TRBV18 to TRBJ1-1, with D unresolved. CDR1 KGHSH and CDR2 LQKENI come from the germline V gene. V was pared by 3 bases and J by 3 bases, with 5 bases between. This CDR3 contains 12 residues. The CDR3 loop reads CASSPEDTEAFF. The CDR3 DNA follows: TGTGCCAGCTCACCGGAGGACACTGAAGCTTTCTTT.

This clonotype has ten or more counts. DNA for the CDR3: TGTGCCTCCGCACGCGGGACCGATGGTATATTGAATGAGCAGTTCTTC. Protein product: CASARGTDGILNEQFF. The chain employs TRBV30 and TRBJ2-1, with a tentative D call TRBD2 (6 bases). CDR3 length: 16 amino acids. V gave up 7 bases and J gave up 7 bases, with 26 bases separating them. The germline CDR1 and CDR2 sequences are GTSNPN and SVGIG (reference sequence). Full variable domain (rest looked up from reference TRBV30 and TRBJ2-1): SQTIHQWPATLVQPVGSPLSLECTVEGTSNPNLYWYRQAAGRGLQLLFYSVGIGQISSEVPQNLSASRPQDRQFILSSKKLLLSDSGFYLCASARGTDGILNEQFFGPGTRLTVL.

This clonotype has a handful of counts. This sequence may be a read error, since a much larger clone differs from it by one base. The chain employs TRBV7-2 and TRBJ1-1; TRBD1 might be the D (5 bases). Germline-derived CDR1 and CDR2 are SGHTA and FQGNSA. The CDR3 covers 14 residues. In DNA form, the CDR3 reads TGTGCCAGCAGCTCGGCCCCAGGGTACACTGAAGCTCTCTTT. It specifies CASSSAPGYTEALF.

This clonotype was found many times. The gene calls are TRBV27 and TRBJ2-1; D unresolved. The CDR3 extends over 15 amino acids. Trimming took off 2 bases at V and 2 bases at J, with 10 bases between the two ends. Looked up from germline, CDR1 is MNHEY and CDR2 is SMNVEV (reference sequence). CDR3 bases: TGTGCCAGCAGTTTAAACCTCCCTACCTACAATGAGCAGTTCTTC. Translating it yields CASSLNLPTYNEQFF.

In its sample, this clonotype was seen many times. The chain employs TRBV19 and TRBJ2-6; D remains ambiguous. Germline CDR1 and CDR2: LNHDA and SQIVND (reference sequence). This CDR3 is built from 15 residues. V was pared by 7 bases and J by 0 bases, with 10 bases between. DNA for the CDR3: TGTGCCAGTATCAAGGGAACCTCTGGGGCCAACGTCCTGACTTTC. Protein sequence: CASIKGTSGANVLTF.

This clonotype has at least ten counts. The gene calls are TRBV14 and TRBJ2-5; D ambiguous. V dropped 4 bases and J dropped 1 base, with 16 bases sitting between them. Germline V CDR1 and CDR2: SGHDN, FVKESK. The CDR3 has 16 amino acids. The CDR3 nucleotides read TGTGCCAGCAGCCCCTCAGCCGGTTATTTCCAAGAGACCCAGTACTTC. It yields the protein CASSPSAGYFQETQYF.

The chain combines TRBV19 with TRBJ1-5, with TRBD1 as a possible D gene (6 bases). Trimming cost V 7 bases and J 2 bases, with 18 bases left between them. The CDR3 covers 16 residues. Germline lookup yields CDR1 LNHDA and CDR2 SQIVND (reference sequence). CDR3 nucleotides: TGTGCCAGTACCGTCCCCGGGGGCGTGGGCAATCAGCCCCAGCATTTT. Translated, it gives CASTVPGGVGNQPQHF.

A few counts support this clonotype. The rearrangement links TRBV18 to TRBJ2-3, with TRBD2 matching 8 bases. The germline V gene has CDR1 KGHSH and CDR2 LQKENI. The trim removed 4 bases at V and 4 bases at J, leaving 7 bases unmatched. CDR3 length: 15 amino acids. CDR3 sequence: CASSRSGGPADTQYF. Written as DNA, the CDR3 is TGTGCCAGCTCACGCTCGGGAGGGCCAGCAGATACGCAGTATTTT.

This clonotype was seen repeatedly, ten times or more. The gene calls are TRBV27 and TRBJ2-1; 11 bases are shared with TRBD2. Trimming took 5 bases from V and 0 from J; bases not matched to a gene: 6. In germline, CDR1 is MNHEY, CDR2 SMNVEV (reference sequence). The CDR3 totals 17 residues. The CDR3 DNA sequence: TGTGCCAGCAGTCCTGTAGCGGGAGGGGCCTCCTACAATGAGCAGTTCTTC. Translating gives CASSPVAGGASYNEQFF.

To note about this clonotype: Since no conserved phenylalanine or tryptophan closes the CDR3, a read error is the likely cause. CDR3 in DNA: TGTGCCAGCAGCTCCCTGACAGGGGTTCTTAACTATGGCTACACCCTC. Its protein is CASSSLTGVLNYGYTL. The genes are TRBV7-9 and TRBJ1-2; TRBD1 matches at 8 bases. Germline loops: CDR1 SEHNR, CDR2 FQNEAQ (reference sequence). The CDR3 runs 16 residues. V shed 4 bases, J shed 1 base, and the junction held 8 bases outside the gene matches.

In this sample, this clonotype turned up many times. The CDR3 bases are TGCGCCAGCAGCCAAGAGACAGGGCTCTCCTACGAGCAGTACTTC. Its protein is CASSQETGLSYEQYF. V usage is TRBV4-1 and J usage is TRBJ2-7, with 7 bases fitting TRBD1. V trimming: 0 bases; J trimming: 0 bases; junction bases outside the gene matches: 2. This CDR3 is built from 15 residues. The germline CDR1 and CDR2 sequences are MGHRA and YSYEKL.

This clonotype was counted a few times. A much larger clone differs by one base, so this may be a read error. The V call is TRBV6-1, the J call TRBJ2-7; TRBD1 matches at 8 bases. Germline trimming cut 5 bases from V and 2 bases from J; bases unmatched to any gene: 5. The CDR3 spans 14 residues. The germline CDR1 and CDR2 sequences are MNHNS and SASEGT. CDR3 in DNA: TGTGCCAGCAGTCGGACAGGGCTGACCTACGAGCAGTACTTC. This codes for CASSRTGLTYEQYF.

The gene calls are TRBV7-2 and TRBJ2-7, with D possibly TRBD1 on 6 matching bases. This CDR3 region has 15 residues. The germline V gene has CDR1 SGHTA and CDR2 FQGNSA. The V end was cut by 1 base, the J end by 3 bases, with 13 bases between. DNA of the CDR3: TGTGCCAGCAGCTTAGACAGGGATCCCCACTACGAGCAGTACTTC. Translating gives CASSLDRDPHYEQYF.

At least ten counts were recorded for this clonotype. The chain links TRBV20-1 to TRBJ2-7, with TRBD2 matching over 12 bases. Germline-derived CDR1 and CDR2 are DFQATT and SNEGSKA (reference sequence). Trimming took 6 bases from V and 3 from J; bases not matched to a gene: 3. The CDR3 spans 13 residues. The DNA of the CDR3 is TGCAGTGCGGTGACTAGCGGGAGCTACGAGCAGTACTTC. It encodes CSAVTSGSYEQYF.

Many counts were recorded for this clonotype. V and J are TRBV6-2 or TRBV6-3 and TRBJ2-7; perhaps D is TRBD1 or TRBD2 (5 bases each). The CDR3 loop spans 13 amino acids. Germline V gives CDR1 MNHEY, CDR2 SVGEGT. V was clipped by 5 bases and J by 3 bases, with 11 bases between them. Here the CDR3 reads CASSPRGHYEQYF. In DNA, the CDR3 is TGTGCCAGCAGTCCGAGGGGTCACTACGAGCAGTACTTC.

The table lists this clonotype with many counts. CDR3 sequence reads: CAWTAGPSAQYF. The CDR3 nucleotides read TGTGCCTGGACGGCTGGCCCCTCGGCCCAGTACTTC. The V and J genes are TRBV30 and TRBJ2-5; unclear D gene. The CDR3 spans 12 residues. Trimming removed 4 bases from V and 9 bases from J, with 15 bases in between. CDR1 and CDR2 (germline): GTSNPN, SVGIG (reference sequence).

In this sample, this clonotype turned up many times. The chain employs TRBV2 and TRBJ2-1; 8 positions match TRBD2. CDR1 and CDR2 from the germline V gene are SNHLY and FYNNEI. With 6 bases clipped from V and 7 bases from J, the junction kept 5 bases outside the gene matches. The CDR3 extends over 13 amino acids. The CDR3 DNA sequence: TGTGCCAGCAGGCTAGCGGGCATAAATGAGCAGTTCTTC. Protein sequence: CASRLAGINEQFF.

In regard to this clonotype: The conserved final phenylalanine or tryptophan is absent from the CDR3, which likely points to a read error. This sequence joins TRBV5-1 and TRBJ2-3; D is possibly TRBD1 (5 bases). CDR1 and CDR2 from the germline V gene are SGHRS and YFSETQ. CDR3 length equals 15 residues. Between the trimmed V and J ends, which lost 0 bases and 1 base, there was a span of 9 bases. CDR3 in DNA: TGCGCCAGCAGCTTGGAAGGGGTAGGCACAGATACGCAGTATTCT. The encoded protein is CASSLEGVGTDTQYS.

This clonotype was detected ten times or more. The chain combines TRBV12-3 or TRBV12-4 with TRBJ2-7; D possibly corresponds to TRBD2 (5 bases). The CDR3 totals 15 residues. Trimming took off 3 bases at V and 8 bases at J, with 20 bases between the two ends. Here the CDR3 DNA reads TGTGCCAGCAGTTTGTCCGAGCGGCGGTACGCTAAGCAGTACTTC. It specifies CASSLSERRYAKQYF.

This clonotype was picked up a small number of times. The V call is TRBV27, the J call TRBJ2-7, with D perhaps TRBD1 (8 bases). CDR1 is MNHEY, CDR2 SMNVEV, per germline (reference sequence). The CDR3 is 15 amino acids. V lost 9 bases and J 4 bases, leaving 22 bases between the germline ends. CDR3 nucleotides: TGTGCCAGTGGAGACGGACAGGGAGGGAAATACGAGCAGTACTTC. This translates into CASGDGQGGKYEQYF.

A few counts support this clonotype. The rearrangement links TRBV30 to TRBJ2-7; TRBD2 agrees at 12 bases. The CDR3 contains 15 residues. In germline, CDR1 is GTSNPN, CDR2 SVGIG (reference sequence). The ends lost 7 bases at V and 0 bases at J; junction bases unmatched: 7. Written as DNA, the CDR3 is TGTGCCTTCGGGACTAGCGGGCCCCTCTCCTACGAGCAGTACTTC. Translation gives CAFGTSGPLSYEQYF.

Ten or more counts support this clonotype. Here the CDR3 DNA reads TGTGCCACCAGCTTGCGACAGGACTCCTACGAGCAGTACTTC. Protein product: CATSLRQDSYEQYF. The rearrangement uses TRBV15 and TRBJ2-7, with D possibly TRBD1 on 6 matching bases. The length of the CDR3 is 14 residues. CDR1 and CDR2 from the germline V gene are LNHNV and YYDKDF (reference sequence). V was cut by 5 bases and J by 0 bases, with 11 bases left in between.

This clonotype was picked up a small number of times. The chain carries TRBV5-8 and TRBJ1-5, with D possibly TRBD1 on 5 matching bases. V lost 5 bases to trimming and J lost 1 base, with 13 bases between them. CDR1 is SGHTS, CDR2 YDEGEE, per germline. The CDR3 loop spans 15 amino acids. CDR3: CASSTDWGSNQPQHF. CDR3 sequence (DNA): TGTGCCAGCAGTACGGACTGGGGGAGCAATCAGCCCCAGCATTTT. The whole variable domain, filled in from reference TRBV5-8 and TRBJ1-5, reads EAGVTQSPTHLIKTRGQQATLRCSPISGHTSVYWYQQALGLGLQFLLWYDEGEERNRGNFPPRFSGRQFPNYSSELNVNALELEDSALYLCASSTDWGSNQPQHFGDGTRLSIL.

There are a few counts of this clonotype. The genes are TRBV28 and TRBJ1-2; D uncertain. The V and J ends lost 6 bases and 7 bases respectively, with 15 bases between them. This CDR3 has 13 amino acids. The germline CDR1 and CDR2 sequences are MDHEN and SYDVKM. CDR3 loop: CASSPRLVSGYTF. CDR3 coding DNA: TGTGCCAGCAGCCCCCGACTTGTTAGTGGCTACACCTTC.